The clone carrying this TCR beta chain was seen only a few times. Its antigen is not identified. This entry comes from a study of PD-1 blockade in mismatch repair-deficient tumors. Sequenced by immunoSEQ multiplex PCR; TCRdb stores in-frame clones only, minus some. The sample has more than 85,000 clones; 82% are singletons. General observations from the study: Tumor-resident clones, often undetectable pretreatment in blood, expanded then contracted after pembrolizumab.

PCR or immunohistochemistry showed mismatch repair deficiency in every enrolled patient. TCRs were sequenced from a few patients responding to pembrolizumab. The germline CDR1 and CDR2 sequences are SNHLY and FYNNEI. V lost 4 bases and J lost 5; bases outside the gene matches: 2. The CDR3 has 13 residues. The chain carries TRBV2 and TRBJ1-5, with 7 bases matching TRBD1. The sequence came from an adult with mismatch repair-deficient cancer. Sample: peripheral blood, taken approximately 35 weeks after starting pembrolizumab. The CDR3 here is CASSGQGDQPQHF. DNA of the CDR3: TGTGCCAGCAGTGGACAGGGAGATCAGCCCCAGCATTTT.